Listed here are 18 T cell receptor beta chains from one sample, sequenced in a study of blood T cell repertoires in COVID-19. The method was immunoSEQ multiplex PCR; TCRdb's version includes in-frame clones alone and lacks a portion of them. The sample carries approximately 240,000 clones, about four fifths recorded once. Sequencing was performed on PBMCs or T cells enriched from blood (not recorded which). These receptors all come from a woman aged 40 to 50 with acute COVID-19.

CDR3 sequence: CASSTDLNSPLHF. CDR3 nucleotides: TGTGCCAGCAGTACCGACTTGAATTCACCCCTCCACTTT. The chain recombines TRBV6-5 with TRBJ1-6; D remains ambiguous. V lost 5 bases, J lost 7 bases, and 9 bases lay in between. The V gene's germline CDR1 is MNHEY and CDR2 SVGAGI. CDR3 size: 13 residues.

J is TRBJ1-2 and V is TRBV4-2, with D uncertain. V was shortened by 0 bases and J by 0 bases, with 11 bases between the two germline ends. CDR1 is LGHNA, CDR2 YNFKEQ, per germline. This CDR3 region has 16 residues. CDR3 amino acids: CASSQESHFSNYGYTF. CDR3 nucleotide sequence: TGTGCCAGCAGCCAAGAGTCGCACTTTTCTAACTATGGCTACACCTTC.

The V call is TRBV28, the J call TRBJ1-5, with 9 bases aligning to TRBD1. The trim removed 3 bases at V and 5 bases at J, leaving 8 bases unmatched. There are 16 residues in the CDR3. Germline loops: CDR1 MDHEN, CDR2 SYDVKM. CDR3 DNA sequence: TGTGCCAGCAGTTTCTCGGACAGGGGACCTTATCAGCCCCAGCATTTT. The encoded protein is CASSFSDRGPYQPQHF. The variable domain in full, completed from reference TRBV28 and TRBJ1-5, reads DVKVTQSSRYLVKRTGEKVFLECVQDMDHENMFWYRQDPGLGLRLIYFSYDVKMKEKGDIPEGYSVSREKKERFSLILESASTNQTSMYLCASSFSDRGPYQPQHFGDGTRLSIL.

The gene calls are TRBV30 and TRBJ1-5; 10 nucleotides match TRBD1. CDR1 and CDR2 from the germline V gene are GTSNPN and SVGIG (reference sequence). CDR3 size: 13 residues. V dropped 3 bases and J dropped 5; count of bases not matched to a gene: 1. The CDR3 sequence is CAWRGQGYQPQHF. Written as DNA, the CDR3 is TGTGCCTGGAGGGGACAGGGGTATCAGCCCCAGCATTTT.

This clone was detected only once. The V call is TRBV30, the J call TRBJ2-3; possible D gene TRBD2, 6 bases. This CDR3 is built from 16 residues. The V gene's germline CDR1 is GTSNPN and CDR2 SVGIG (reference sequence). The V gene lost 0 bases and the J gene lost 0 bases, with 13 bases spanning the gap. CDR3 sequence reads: CAWSVPGATSTDTQYF. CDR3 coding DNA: TGTGCCTGGAGTGTACCGGGAGCAACTAGCACAGATACGCAGTATTTT.

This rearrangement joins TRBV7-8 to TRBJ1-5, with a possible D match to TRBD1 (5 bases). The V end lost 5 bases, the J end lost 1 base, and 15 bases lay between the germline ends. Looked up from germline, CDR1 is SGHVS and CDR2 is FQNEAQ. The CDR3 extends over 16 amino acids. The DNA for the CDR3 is TGTGCCAGCAGCCCAACGGGGGGAAGGAGCAATCAGCCCCAGCATTTT. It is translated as CASSPTGGRSNQPQHF.

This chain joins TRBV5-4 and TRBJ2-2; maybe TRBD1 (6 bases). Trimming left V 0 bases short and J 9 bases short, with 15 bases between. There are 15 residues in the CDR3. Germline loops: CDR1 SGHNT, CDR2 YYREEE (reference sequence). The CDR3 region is CASSLGGRGSRELFF. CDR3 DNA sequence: TGTGCCAGCAGCTTGGGTGGAAGGGGGTCCCGGGAGCTGTTTTTT.

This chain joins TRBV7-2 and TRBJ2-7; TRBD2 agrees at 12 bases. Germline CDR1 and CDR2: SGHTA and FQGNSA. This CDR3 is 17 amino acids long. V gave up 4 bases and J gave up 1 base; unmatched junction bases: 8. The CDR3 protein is CASSYGLAGITSYEQYF. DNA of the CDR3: TGTGCCAGCAGCTACGGACTAGCGGGGATAACGTCCTACGAGCAGTACTTC.

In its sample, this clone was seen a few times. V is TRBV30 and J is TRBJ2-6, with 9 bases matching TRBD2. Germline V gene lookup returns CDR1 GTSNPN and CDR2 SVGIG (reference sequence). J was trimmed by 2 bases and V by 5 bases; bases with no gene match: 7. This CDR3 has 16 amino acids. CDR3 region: CAWLGGRAAGANVLTF. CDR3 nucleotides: TGTGCCTGGTTGGGCGGGAGGGCAGCTGGGGCCAACGTCCTGACTTTC.

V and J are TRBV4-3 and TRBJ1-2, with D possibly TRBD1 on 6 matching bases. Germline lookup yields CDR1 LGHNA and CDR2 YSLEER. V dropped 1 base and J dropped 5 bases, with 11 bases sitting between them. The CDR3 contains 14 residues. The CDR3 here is CASSQASDSYGYTF. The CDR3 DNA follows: TGCGCCAGCAGCCAAGCCTCGGACAGTTATGGCTACACCTTC.

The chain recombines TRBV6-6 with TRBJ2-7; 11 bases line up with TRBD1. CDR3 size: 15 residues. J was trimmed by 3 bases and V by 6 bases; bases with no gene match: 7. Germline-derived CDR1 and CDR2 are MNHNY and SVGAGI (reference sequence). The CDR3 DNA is TGTGCCAGCAGCAAAACCGGGACAGGGGGCTACGAGCAGTACTTC. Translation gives CASSKTGTGGYEQYF.

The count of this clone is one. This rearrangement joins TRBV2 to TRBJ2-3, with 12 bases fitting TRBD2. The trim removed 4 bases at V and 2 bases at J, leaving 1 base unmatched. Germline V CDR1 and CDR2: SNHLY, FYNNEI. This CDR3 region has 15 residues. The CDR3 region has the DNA TGTGCCAGCAGTGGGACTAGCGGGGTCACAGATACGCAGTATTTT. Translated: CASSGTSGVTDTQYF.

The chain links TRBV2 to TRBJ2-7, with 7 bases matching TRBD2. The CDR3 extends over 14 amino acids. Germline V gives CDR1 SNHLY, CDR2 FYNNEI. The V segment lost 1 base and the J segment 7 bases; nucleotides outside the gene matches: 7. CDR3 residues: CASSEGALGGEQYF. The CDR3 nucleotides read TGTGCCAGCAGTGAAGGGGCCCTCGGGGGGGAGCAGTACTTC.

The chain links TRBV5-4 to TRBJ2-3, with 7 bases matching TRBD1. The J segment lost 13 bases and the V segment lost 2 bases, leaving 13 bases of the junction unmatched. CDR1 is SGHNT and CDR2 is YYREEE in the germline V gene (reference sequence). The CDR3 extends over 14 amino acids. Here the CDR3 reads CASSLDREITLEYF. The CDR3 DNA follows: TGTGCCAGCAGCTTAGACAGGGAGATCACCCTGGAGTATTTT.

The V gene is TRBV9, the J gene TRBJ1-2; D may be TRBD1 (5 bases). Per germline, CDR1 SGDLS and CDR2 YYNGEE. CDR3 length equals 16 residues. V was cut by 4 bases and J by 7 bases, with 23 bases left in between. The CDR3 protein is CASSLQLGSGRGGYTF. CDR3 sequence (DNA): TGTGCCAGCAGCTTACAGTTGGGTTCAGGGAGGGGTGGCTACACCTTC.

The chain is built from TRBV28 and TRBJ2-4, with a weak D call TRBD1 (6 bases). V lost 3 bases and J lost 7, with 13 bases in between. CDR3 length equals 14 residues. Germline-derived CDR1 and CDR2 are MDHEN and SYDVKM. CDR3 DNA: TGTGCCAGCAGTTTCAGTGGGGGCTCTAACATTCAGTACTTC. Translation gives CASSFSGGSNIQYF. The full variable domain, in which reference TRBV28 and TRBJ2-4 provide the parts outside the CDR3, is DVKVTQSSRYLVKRTGEKVFLECVQDMDHENMFWYRQDPGLGLRLIYFSYDVKMKEKGDIPEGYSVSREKKERFSLILESASTNQTSMYLCASSFSGGSNIQYFGAGTRLSVL.

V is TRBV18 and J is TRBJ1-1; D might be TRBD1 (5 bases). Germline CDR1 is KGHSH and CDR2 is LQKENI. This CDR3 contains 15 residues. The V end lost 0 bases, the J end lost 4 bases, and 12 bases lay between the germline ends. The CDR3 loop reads CASSPPVDTGTEAFF. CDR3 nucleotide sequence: TGTGCCAGCTCACCACCGGTGGACACGGGCACTGAAGCTTTCTTT.

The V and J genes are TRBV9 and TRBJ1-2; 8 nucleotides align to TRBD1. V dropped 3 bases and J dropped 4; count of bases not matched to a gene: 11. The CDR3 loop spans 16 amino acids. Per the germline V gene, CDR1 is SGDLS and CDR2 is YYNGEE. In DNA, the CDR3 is TGTGCCAGCAGCGACACAGACAGGGGTCGGGGCTATGGCTACACCTTC. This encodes CASSDTDRGRGYGYTF.